The clone carrying this T cell receptor (beta chain) was seen only once. Its antigen remains unidentified. Every donor was a Caucasian adult from Nashville, Tennessee. Some 30,000 T cell genomes, or around 180 ng DNA, went into the sorted-subset replicate PCRs. Method: immunoSEQ multiplex PCR; TCRdb's copy keeps in-frame clones and lacks some. The sample holds 1,100,000 or so clones; about 80% are singletons and the top ten take approximately 0.5%. This entry comes from a study of shared clonotypes between healthy human individuals. Germline V gene lookup returns CDR1 MGHDK and CDR2 SYGVNS. V gave up 3 bases and J gave up 3 bases; unmatched junction bases: 3. The CDR3 is 15 residues long. Broader study findings: Shared clonotypes: about 5% naive CD4, roughly 3.8% naive CD8, under 2.5% memory CD4, 0.4% to 0.45% memory CD8.

The sample consisted of memory CD4+ T cells from PBMCs. Subset meaning: CD45RA-negative fraction. This TCR derives from a man aged 18-30 years in good health. Some clones in this sample may be carry-over from other donors' samples. This rearrangement joins TRBV25-1 to TRBJ1-4, with TRBD1 matching 8 bases. For the CDR3, the DNA is TGTGCCAGCAGTGACTTACAGGGGGCTAATGAAAAACTGTTTTTT. Residues: CASSDLQGANEKLFF.